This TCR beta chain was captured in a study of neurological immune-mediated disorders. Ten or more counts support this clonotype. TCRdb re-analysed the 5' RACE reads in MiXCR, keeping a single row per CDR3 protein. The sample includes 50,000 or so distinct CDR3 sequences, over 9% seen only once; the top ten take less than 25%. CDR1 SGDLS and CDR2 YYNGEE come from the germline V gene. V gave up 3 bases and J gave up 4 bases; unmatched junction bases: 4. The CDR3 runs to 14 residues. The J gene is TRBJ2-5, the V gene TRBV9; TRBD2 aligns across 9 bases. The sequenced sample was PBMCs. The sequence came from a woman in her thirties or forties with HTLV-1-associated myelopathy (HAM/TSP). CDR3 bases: TGTGCCAGCAGCGGAGGGACTAGCAGAGAGACCCAGTACTTC. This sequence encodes CASSGGTSRETQYF.